This TCR beta chain was sequenced for a study of cytomegalovirus exposure and HLA in healthy donors. Study-level information: The 110 or so validation repertoires used a platform that matched the one used for the approximately 670 first-cohort repertoires, as a later analysis reported. The study, taken as a whole, reports: The authors enumerated some 160 TCR beta chains as linked to cytomegalovirus. For cytomegalovirus status, the classifier reportedly gave diagnoses with high specificity and sensitivity.

Donors came from a validation cohort of 90 to 150 subjects, distinct from the first 666-subject cohort. Repertoires were generated with immunoSEQ multiplex PCR, while TCRdb's copy carries only in-frame clones and drops some. The data hold about 140,000 clones, with around 80% observed a single time. In regard to this clone: Its antigen is currently unknown.

Germline values: CDR1 SGHRS, CDR2 YFSETQ. The germline V and J ends were trimmed by 5 bases and 3 bases, with 15 bases remaining between them. CDR3 size: 15 residues. The gene calls are TRBV5-1 and TRBJ2-1; possibly TRBD2 for D (6 bases). The TCR was taken from a man aged 25-40 years in good health and CMV-seropositive. The material sequenced was PBMCs. The CDR3 sequence is CASRLASAYYNEQFF. CDR3 bases: TGCGCCAGCAGACTCGCTAGCGCCTACTACAATGAGCAGTTCTTC. Together with reference TRBV5-1 and TRBJ2-1, the CDR3 gives the full variable domain: KAGVTQTPRYLIKTRGQQVTLSCSPISGHRSVSWYQQTPGQGLQFLFEYFSETQRNKGNFPGRFSGRQFSNSRSEMNVSTLELGDSALYLCASRLASAYYNEQFFGPGTRLTVL.